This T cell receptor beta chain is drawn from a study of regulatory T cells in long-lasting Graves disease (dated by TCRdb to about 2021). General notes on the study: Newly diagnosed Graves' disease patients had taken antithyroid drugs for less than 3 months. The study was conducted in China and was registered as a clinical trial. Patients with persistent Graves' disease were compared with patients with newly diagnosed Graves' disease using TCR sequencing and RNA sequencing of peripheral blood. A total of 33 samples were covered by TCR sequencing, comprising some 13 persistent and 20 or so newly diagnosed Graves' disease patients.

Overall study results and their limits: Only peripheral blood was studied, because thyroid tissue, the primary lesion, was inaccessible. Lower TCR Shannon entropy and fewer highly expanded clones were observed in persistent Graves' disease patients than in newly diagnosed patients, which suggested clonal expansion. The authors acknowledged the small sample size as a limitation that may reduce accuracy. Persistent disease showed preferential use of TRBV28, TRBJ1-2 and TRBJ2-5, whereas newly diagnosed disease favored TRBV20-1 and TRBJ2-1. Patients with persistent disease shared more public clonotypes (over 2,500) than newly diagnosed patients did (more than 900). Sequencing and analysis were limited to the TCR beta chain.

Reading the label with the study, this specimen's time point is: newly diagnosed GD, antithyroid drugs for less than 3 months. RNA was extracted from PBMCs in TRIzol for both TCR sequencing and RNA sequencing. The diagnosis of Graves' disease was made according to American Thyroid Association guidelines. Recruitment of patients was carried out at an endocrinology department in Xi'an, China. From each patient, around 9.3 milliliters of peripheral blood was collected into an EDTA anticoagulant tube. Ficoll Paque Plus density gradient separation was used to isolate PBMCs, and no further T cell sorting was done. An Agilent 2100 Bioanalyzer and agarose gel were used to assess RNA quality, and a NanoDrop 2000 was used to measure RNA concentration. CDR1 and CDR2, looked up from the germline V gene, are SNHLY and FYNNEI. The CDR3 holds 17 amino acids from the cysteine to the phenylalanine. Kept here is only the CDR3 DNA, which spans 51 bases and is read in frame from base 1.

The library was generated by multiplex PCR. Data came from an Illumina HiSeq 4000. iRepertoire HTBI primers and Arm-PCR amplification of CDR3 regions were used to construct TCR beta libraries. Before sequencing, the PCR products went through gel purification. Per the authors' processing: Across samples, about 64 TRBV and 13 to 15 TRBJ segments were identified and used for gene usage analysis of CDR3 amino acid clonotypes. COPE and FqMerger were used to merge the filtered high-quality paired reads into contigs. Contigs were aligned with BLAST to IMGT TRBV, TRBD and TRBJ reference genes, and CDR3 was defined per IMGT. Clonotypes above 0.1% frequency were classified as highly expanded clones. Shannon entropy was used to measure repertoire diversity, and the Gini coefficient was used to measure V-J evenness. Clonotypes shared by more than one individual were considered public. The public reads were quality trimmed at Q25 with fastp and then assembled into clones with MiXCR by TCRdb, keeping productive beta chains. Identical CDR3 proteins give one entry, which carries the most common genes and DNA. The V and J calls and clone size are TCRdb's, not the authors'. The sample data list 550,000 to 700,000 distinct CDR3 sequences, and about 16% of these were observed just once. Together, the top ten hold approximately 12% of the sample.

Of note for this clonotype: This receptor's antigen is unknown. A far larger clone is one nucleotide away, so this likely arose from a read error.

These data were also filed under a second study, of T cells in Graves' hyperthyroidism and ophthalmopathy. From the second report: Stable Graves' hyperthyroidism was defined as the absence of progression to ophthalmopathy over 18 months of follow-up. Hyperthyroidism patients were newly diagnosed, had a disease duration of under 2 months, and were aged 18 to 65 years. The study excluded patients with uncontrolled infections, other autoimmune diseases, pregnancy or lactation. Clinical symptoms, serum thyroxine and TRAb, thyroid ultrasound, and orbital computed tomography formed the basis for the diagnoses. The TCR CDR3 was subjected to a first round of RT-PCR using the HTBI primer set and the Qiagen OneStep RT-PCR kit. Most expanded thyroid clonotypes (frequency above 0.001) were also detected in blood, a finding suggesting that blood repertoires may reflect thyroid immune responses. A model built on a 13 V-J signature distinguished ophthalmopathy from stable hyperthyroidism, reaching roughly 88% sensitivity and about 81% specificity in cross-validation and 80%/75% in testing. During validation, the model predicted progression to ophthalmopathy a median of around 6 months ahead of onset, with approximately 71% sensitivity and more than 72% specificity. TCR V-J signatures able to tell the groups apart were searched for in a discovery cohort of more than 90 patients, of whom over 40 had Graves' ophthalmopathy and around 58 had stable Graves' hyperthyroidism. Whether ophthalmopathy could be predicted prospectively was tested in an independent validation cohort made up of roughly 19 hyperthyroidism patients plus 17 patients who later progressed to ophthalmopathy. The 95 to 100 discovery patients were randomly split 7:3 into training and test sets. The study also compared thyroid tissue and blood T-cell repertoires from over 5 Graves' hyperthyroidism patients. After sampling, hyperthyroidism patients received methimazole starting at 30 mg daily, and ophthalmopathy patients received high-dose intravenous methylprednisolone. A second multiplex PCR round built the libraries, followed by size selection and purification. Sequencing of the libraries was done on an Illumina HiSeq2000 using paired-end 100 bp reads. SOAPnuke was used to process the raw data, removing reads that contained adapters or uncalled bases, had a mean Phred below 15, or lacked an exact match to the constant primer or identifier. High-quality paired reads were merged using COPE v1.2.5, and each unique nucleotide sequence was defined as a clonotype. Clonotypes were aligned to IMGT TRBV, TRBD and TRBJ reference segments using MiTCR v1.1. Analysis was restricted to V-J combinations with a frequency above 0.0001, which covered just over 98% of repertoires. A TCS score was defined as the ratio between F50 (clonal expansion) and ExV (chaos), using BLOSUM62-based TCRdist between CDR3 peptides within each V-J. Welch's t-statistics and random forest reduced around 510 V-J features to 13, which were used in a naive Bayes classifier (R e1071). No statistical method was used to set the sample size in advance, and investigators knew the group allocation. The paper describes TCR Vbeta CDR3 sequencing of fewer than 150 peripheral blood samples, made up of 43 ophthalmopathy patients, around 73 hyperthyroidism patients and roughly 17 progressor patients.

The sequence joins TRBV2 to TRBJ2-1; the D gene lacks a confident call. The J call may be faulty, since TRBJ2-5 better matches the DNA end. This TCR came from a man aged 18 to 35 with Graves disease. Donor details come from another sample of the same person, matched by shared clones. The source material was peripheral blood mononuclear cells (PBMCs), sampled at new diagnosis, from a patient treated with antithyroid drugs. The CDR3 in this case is CASSEVGQGYTQETQYF. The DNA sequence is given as TGTGCCAGCAGTGAAGTGGGTCAAGGCTACACCCAAGAGACCCAGTACTTC.